The 10 T cell receptor beta chains below come from one sample, sequenced in a study of blood T cell repertoires in COVID-19. The method was immunoSEQ multiplex PCR; TCRdb's version includes in-frame clones alone and lacks a portion of them. Here the sample spans over 250,000 clones, around 89% being singletons. Sequencing input: PBMCs or T cells enriched from blood (not recorded which). These receptors were taken from a woman between 55 and 75 years old in a cohort exposed to, infected with or recovered from COVID-19 (not recorded which).

The chain uses TRBV2 and TRBJ2-1; 8 nucleotides line up with TRBD2. The germline CDR1 and CDR2 sequences are SNHLY and FYNNEI. The CDR3 spans 17 residues. The V gene end was trimmed by 0 bases and the J gene end by 5 bases; junction bases not matched to a gene: 9. CDR3 loop: CASSEARGGGPNNEQFF. CDR3 coding DNA: TGTGCCAGCAGTGAAGCTCGGGGGGGAGGGCCGAACAATGAGCAGTTCTTC.

The gene calls are TRBV19 and TRBJ2-1, with D perhaps TRBD2 (6 bases). V was pared by 5 bases and J by 0 bases, with 14 bases between. Germline V lookup: CDR1 LNHDA, CDR2 SQIVND (reference sequence). There are 16 residues in the CDR3. The DNA for the CDR3 is TGTGCCAGTAGTCCCTCGGCGGGAAGCTCCTACAATGAGCAGTTCTTC. Amino acids: CASSPSAGSSYNEQFF.

The V call is TRBV4-1, the J call TRBJ2-3; D is unclear. The germline V gene has CDR1 MGHRA and CDR2 YSYEKL. The CDR3 is 16 amino acids. The V end lost 1 base, the J end lost 2 bases, and 13 bases lay between the germline ends. This CDR3 reads CASSQVNMGFTDTQYF. CDR3 DNA sequence: TGCGCCAGCAGCCAAGTCAATATGGGCTTCACAGATACGCAGTATTTT.

CDR3 protein: CASSLGSPSGQGSEQFF. Written as DNA, the CDR3 is TGTGCCAGCAGCCTTGGGAGCCCTAGCGGCCAGGGGAGTGAGCAGTTCTTC. The rearrangement uses TRBV3-1 (or the pseudogene TRBV3-2) and TRBJ2-1, with D maybe TRBD2 (7 bases). V lost 4 bases, J lost 9 bases, and 25 bases lay in between. Germline V gives CDR1 LGHDT, CDR2 YNNKEL (reference sequence). CDR3 size: 17 residues.

The chain combines TRBV28 with TRBJ2-7; D ambiguous. The V and J ends lost 2 bases and 3 bases respectively, with 11 bases between them. Germline-derived CDR1 and CDR2 are MDHEN and SYDVKM. The CDR3 consists of 14 residues. The CDR3 reads CASSLGDNRYEQYF. DNA for the CDR3: TGTGCCAGCAGTTTAGGCGACAACCGCTACGAGCAGTACTTC. Drawing the rest from reference TRBV28 and TRBJ2-7, the complete variable domain is DVKVTQSSRYLVKRTGEKVFLECVQDMDHENMFWYRQDPGLGLRLIYFSYDVKMKEKGDIPEGYSVSREKKERFSLILESASTNQTSMYLCASSLGDNRYEQYFGPGTRLTVT.

This chain joins TRBV6-5 and TRBJ1-2; D possibly corresponds to TRBD1 (5 bases). CDR1 is MNHEY, CDR2 SVGAGI, per germline. Trimming removed 0 bases at V and 8 bases at J, with 16 bases between. This CDR3 region has 15 residues. CDR3 region: CASSYSNPTEEGYTF. In DNA form, the CDR3 reads TGTGCCAGCAGTTACTCGAATCCGACAGAGGAGGGCTACACCTTC.

V gene TRBV2 combines with J gene TRBJ2-3; possibly TRBD2 for D (6 bases). CDR1 and CDR2 from the germline V gene are SNHLY and FYNNEI. V shed 6 bases and J shed 0 bases, with 13 bases lying between them. This CDR3 is built from 15 residues. The CDR3 sequence: CASSALGLSTDTQYF. The CDR3 region has the DNA TGTGCCAGCAGCGCCTTGGGACTCAGCACAGATACGCAGTATTTT. Supplemented by reference TRBV2 and TRBJ2-3, the full variable domain reads EPEVTQTPSHQVTQMGQEVILRCVPISNHLYFYWYRQILGQKVEFLVSFYNNEISEKSEIFDDQFSVERPDGSNFTLKIRSTKLEDSAMYFCASSALGLSTDTQYFGPGTRLTVL.

V gene TRBV27 combines with J gene TRBJ2-7, with TRBD1 matching over 9 bases. With V trimmed by 5 bases and J by 3 bases, 2 bases remained unmatched. The CDR3 has 13 amino acids. Germline assignment: CDR1 MNHEY and CDR2 SMNVEV (reference sequence). The CDR3 DNA follows: TGTGCCAGCAGTCAGGACAGGGGCTACGAGCAGTACTTC. Translation: CASSQDRGYEQYF.

The V call is TRBV6-5, the J call TRBJ2-7; 9 nucleotides match TRBD1. This CDR3 region has 14 residues. CDR1 is MNHEY, CDR2 SVGAGI, per germline. Germline trimming cut 6 bases from V and 3 bases from J; bases unmatched to any gene: 6. The CDR3 DNA reads as TGTGCCAGCAGGAAGGACAGGGGCCTCTACGAGCAGTACTTC. Its protein is CASRKDRGLYEQYF.

The V gene is TRBV19, the J gene TRBJ2-5; 12 nucleotides align to TRBD2. CDR1 LNHDA and CDR2 SQIVND come from the germline V gene (reference sequence). Trimming cost V 7 bases and J 2 bases; bases outside gene matches: 8. The CDR3 loop spans 16 amino acids. CDR3 sequence (DNA): TGTGCCAGTACCAGAGGAGGACTAGCGGGACAAGAGACCCAGTACTTC. Residues: CASTRGGLAGQETQYF.